The clone carrying this T cell receptor beta chain occurred once. The V gene's germline CDR1 is SQVTM and CDR2 ANQGSEA. This CDR3 contains 11 residues. This table comes from immunoSEQ multiplex PCR, and its TCRdb copy is limited to in-frame clones, with some not included. Of a few hundred thousand clones in the sample, about 91% were seen once. These data come from a study of blood T cell repertoires in COVID-19. Turning to the study itself: Italy, Spain and the United States were the sources of the convalescent and acute COVID-19 samples. The cDNA or gDNA used as material had been derived from T cells, B-cell-depleted T cells, or PBMCs.

Patients at the Seattle site were enrolled during active infection and followed longitudinally. Sequenced input: peripheral blood. The receptor was derived from a woman aged 50 to 60 with COVID-19, enrolled during active disease. This chain connects TRBV29-1 to TRBJ2-5; D is undetermined. The CDR3 is CSSTPQETQYF. DNA of the CDR3: TGCAGTTCTACCCCCCAAGAGACCCAGTACTTC.